A single T cell receptor (beta chain) is shown here with its context. Its specificity is not known. Nominally healthy donors provided the samples, though records likely missed some immune exposures. The sample is drawn from a study of cytomegalovirus exposure and HLA in healthy donors. Study conclusions and caveats: Productive rates of about 87% or about 30% were seen for most TCR beta V segments in an earlier analysis.

Vbeta (60) and Jbeta (13) primers were used in the PCR. Only in-frame clones appear in the TCRdb table, and some are missing; sequencing was by immunoSEQ multiplex PCR. The table lists around 150,000 clones, 80% to 90% of them singletons. The CDR3 loop spans 15 amino acids. Germline V gene data show CDR1 as SGHTA and CDR2 as FQGNSA. The V and J ends lost 5 bases and 1 base, in that order; junction bases with no gene match: 7. The TCR comes from a middle-aged woman in good health and CMV-seropositive. This chain links TRBV7-2 with TRBJ1-1; 7 positions match TRBD1. Sequenced: PBMCs. CDR3 amino acids: CASSARQGGNTEAFF. CDR3 coding DNA: TGTGCCAGCAGCGCCCGACAGGGTGGGAACACTGAAGCTTTCTTT.